These T cell receptor beta chains were read from a single sample in a study of shared clonotypes between healthy human individuals. Sequencing was performed with immunoSEQ multiplex PCR; in TCRdb, only in-frame clones are kept and a portion is missing. The data contain a few million clones, approximately 94% of them seen just once; the ten biggest clones take up around 0.13%. Sequencing used naive CD4+ T cells sorted from blood. These TCRs come from a man aged 18 to 30 in good health. Both conserved end residues are part of each CDR3. The D gene is left open where the match is weak. For some rows the clone size is stated as once, few or many, or as a class when expanded; others skip it.

TRBJ1-2 | TRBV2 | once | 14 | - | TGTGCCAGCAGTGAAGCCTGGGACCGCCGAGGCTACACCTTC | CASSEAWDRRGYTF
TRBJ1-2 | TRBV27 | - | 15 | - | TGTGCCAGCAGTCTGGGGGGGCCTCCTAACTATGGCTACACCTTC | CASSLGGPPNYGYTF
TRBJ1-1 | TRBV2 | - | 18 | TRBD1 | TGTGCCAGCAGTGAAGCATCATGGGGACAGGGAAGATCTACTGAAGCTTTCTTT | CASSEASWGQGRSTEAFF
TRBJ2-2 | TRBV5-4 | - | 15 | TRBD2 | TGTGCCAGCAGCTCGACTAGCGGGGGGGCCGGGGAGCTGTTTTTT | CASSSTSGGAGELFF
TRBJ2-3 | TRBV27 | - | 15 | - | TGTGCCAGCAGTTCCGACGGAATCAGCACAGATACGCAGTATTTT | CASSSDGISTDTQYF
TRBJ1-4 | TRBV29-1 | - | 14 | - | TGCAGCGTTGTTTTCCCATCGAAGGGGTTTGGGTTGTTTTTT | CSVVFPSKGFGLFF
TRBJ1-2 | TRBV5-1 | - | 14 | TRBD1 | TGCGCCAGCAGCTTGGGACAGGGCAACTATGGCTACACCTTC | CASSLGQGNYGYTF
TRBJ2-1 | TRBV10-3 | - | 14 | - | TGTGCCATCAGTGAGTCAACAGGGTCGAATGAGCAGTTCTTC | CAISESTGSNEQFF
TRBJ1-5 | TRBV30 | - | 14 | - | TGTGCCTGGAGTGGACACGTGCTCAATCAGCCCCAGCATTTT | CAWSGHVLNQPQHF
TRBJ2-7 | TRBV6-1 | once | 14 | TRBD1 | TGTGCCAGCACCTATCGGACAGGGGCCTACGAGCAGTACTTC | CASTYRTGAYEQYF
TRBJ1-4 | TRBV7-9 | - | 14 | - | TGTGCCAGCAGCCCAACAGGAGTACATGAAAAACTGTTTTTT | CASSPTGVHEKLFF
TRBJ2-3 | TRBV7-2 | - | 17 | - | TGTGCCAGCAGCTTATCATCGGTAGCGGCTAGCACAGATACGCAGTATTTT | CASSLSSVAASTDTQYF
TRBJ1-2 | TRBV28 | - | 14 | TRBD1 | TGTGCCACCTCCGGGACAGGGGGAGGTTATGGCTACACCTTC | CATSGTGGGYGYTF
TRBJ2-6 | TRBV5-8 | - | 14 | - | TGTGCCAGCAGCTTGGTCTCTGGGGCCAACGTCCTGACTTTC | CASSLVSGANVLTF
TRBJ2-7 | TRBV5-1 | - | 13 | - | TGCGCCAGCAGCTTGGAAATACCCTACGAGCAGTACTTC | CASSLEIPYEQYF
TRBJ2-2 | TRBV7-2 | - | 17 | - | TGTGCCAGCAGCTTAGATTCTGAAATGGCGCTCCGCGGGGAGCTGTTTTTT | CASSLDSEMALRGELFF
TRBJ2-1 | TRBV27 | - | 14 | - | TGTGCCAGCAGTTTATGGGGGGCTCTGAATGAGCAGTTCTTC | CASSLWGALNEQFF
TRBJ2-1 | TRBV7-2 | - | 15 | TRBD2 | TGTGCCAGCAGCCGCGGACTAGCGGGAGACAATGAGCAGTTCTTC | CASSRGLAGDNEQFF
TRBJ1-2 | TRBV19 | - | 14 | - | TGTGCCAGTACCGAACAGGGACACCCCTATGGCTACACCTTC | CASTEQGHPYGYTF
TRBJ2-1 | TRBV7-3 | - | 18 | TRBD2 | TGTGCCAGCAGCTTAAACCCCACCCAGGGACTAGCGGGGCGTGAGCAGTTCTTC | CASSLNPTQGLAGREQFF
TRBJ2-7 | TRBV11-2 | - | 14 | TRBD2 | TGTGCCAGCAGCCTTAGCGGGGGGAACTACGAGCAGTACTTC | CASSLSGGNYEQYF
TRBJ1-5 | TRBV7-2 | - | 14 | - | TGTGCCAGCAGCTCCCTTTATAGCAATCAGCCCCAGCATTTT | CASSSLYSNQPQHF
TRBJ1-1 | TRBV6-5 | - | 15 | TRBD1 | TGTGCCAGCAGGGGACAGGGCCTTATGAACACTGAAGCTTTCTTT | CASRGQGLMNTEAFF
TRBJ2-5 | TRBV5-8 | - | 14 | - | TGTGCCAGCAGCTTATACAGGACCCAAGAGACCCAGTACTTC | CASSLYRTQETQYF
TRBJ1-1 | TRBV30 | - | 14 | TRBD1 | TGTGCCTGGGACCCGGGACAGCTGAACACTGAAGCTTTCTTT | CAWDPGQLNTEAFF
TRBJ1-2 | TRBV5-1 | - | 13 | TRBD1 | TGCGCCAGCAGAGAACAGGGGGCAGATGGCTACACCTTC | CASREQGADGYTF
TRBJ1-1 | TRBV5-4 | - | 17 | TRBD1 | TGTGCCAGCAGCCCGGCTCTACAGGGGCGACTGAACACTGAAGCTTTCTTT | CASSPALQGRLNTEAFF
TRBJ1-6 | TRBV9 | - | 17 | - | TGTGCCAGCAGCGTGCAGGACAGTTACTCCTATAATTCACCCCTCCACTTT | CASSVQDSYSYNSPLHF
TRBJ2-7 | TRBV6-1 | - | 14 | - | TGTGCCAGCATGATGACAGCAAGCTCCTACGAGCAGTACTTC | CASMMTASSYEQYF
TRBJ2-1 | TRBV10-3 | - | 13 | - | TGTGCCATCAGTGAGTCGCGGGGCCGGGAGCAGTTCTTC | CAISESRGREQFF
TRBJ2-5 | TRBV11-2 | - | 14 | - | TGTGCCAGCAGCTTAGGTAGCCCCGGGGAGACCCAGTACTTC | CASSLGSPGETQYF
TRBJ1-3 | TRBV5-1 | - | 13 | - | TGCGCCAGCAGCGCGGAGGGGGGAAACACCATATATTTT | CASSAEGGNTIYF